This entry lists 28 T cell receptor beta chains sequenced from one sample in a study of identifying expanded T cells in peripheral blood. Clones were sequenced by immunoSEQ multiplex PCR, and TCRdb holds only the in-frame ones, with some missing. The sample shows tens of thousands of clones, around 87% of them seen only once. Sequencing used blood. These receptors all stem from a person aged 18-69 years in good health.

V is TRBV10-3 and J is TRBJ1-2; tentatively, D is TRBD1 (5 bases). Germline V lookup: CDR1 ENHRY, CDR2 SYGVKD. V was shortened by 10 bases and J by 6 bases, with 18 bases between the two germline ends. This CDR3 region has 13 residues. The CDR3 sequence is CATSAAGGNGYTF. Written as DNA, the CDR3 is TGTGCCACCTCGGCAGCGGGGGGGAATGGCTACACCTTC.

The chain carries TRBV19 and TRBJ2-5, with 9 positions matching TRBD1. Germline-derived CDR1 and CDR2 are LNHDA and SQIVND (reference sequence). Unmatched junction bases numbered 8, after V lost 5 bases and J lost 4 bases. This CDR3 comprises 15 residues. The CDR3 here is CASSADRGGVETQYF. The CDR3 bases are TGTGCCAGTAGTGCGGACAGGGGAGGGGTAGAGACCCAGTACTTC.

This clone was observed once. The rearrangement links TRBV6-1 to TRBJ2-7; TRBD1 agrees at 7 bases. The CDR3 has 14 amino acids. Germline trimming cut 5 bases from V and 3 bases from J; bases unmatched to any gene: 7. Germline values: CDR1 MNHNS, CDR2 SASEGT. CDR3 sequence reads: CASSRQGYGYEQYF. CDR3 nucleotide sequence: TGTGCCAGCAGTCGACAGGGCTATGGCTACGAGCAGTACTTC.

The chain links TRBV19 to TRBJ2-7; 7 bases match TRBD1. The CDR3 loop spans 13 amino acids. In germline, CDR1 is LNHDA, CDR2 SQIVND (reference sequence). Losses at the gene ends were 4 bases for V and 4 bases for J; bases not matched to a gene: 4. Here the CDR3 reads CASSTGQVYEQYF. CDR3 bases: TGTGCCAGTAGTACCGGACAGGTATACGAGCAGTACTTC.

The rearrangement links TRBV28 to TRBJ1-1, with no clear D. Germline CDR1 and CDR2: MDHEN and SYDVKM. CDR3 length: 14 residues. V lost 3 bases to trimming and J lost 6 bases, with 14 bases between them. As DNA, the CDR3 is TGTGCCAGCAGTTTGAGCGGAAGTTATTCTGAAGCTTTCTTT. It encodes CASSLSGSYSEAFF.

J is TRBJ2-1 and V is TRBV2; 8 bases are shared with TRBD1. Germline CDR1 and CDR2: SNHLY and FYNNEI. The trim removed 1 base at V and 6 bases at J, leaving 5 bases unmatched. This CDR3 spans 15 amino acids. CDR3: CASSEGTGSSNEQFF. CDR3 nucleotide sequence: TGTGCCAGCAGTGAAGGGACAGGGTCTAGCAATGAGCAGTTCTTC.

The chain carries TRBV11-1 and TRBJ2-1, with TRBD2 matching 10 bases. The CDR3 length is 16 residues. J was trimmed by 9 bases and V by 4 bases; bases with no gene match: 12. CDR1 is SGHAT, CDR2 FQDESV, per germline (reference sequence). The CDR3 sequence is CASSSRIAGGMIEQFF. In nucleotides, the CDR3 is TGTGCCAGCAGCTCTCGCATAGCGGGAGGAATGATTGAGCAGTTCTTC.

The chain joins TRBV4-1 to TRBJ1-4; D gene unclear. This CDR3 is 15 amino acids long. Trimming removed 0 bases at V and 4 bases at J, with 9 bases between. The V gene's germline CDR1 is MGHRA and CDR2 YSYEKL. The CDR3 DNA sequence: TGCGCCAGCAGCCAAGACGGGAGTGGTAATGAAAAACTGTTTTTT. Protein sequence: CASSQDGSGNEKLFF.

This chain links TRBV19 with TRBJ1-5, with TRBD1 matching over 11 bases. Germline V gives CDR1 LNHDA, CDR2 SQIVND (reference sequence). Trimming removed 6 bases from V and 7 bases from J; junction bases left unmatched: 8. The CDR3 contains 15 residues. CDR3 amino acids: CASSYGTGGNQPQHF. CDR3 DNA: TGTGCCAGTAGCTATGGGACAGGGGGAAACCAGCCCCAGCATTTT.

V is TRBV7-9 and J is TRBJ2-6, with D hard to call. Looked up from germline, CDR1 is SEHNR and CDR2 is FQNEAQ (reference sequence). This CDR3 contains 15 residues. The V end lost 0 bases, the J end lost 2 bases, and 5 bases lay between the germline ends. The CDR3 DNA is TGTGCCAGCAGCTTAGCACTTACTGGGGCCAACGTCCTGACTTTC. Its protein is CASSLALTGANVLTF.

The CDR3 loop reads CASRVGLRGDEKLFF. As DNA, the CDR3 is TGTGCCAGCAGGGTGGGGTTGCGAGGGGACGAAAAACTGTTTTTT. V is TRBV7-9 and J is TRBJ1-4, with D maybe TRBD1 (5 bases). Per the germline V gene, CDR1 is SEHNR and CDR2 is FQNEAQ (reference sequence). The CDR3 extends over 15 amino acids. Trimming pared 6 bases from V and 8 bases from J, leaving 19 bases between.

This sequence joins TRBV11-2 and TRBJ1-1, with D unresolved. This CDR3 contains 13 residues. CDR1 is SGHAT, CDR2 FQNNGV, per germline. Trimming cost V 5 bases and J 4 bases, with 11 bases left between them. The CDR3 nucleotides are TGTGCCAGCAGCGTTGGGTACGGCACTGAAGCTTTCTTT. This codes for CASSVGYGTEAFF. The complete variable domain, with remaining parts taken from reference TRBV11-2 and TRBJ1-1, reads EAGVAQSPRYKIIEKRQSVAFWCNPISGHATLYWYQQILGQGPKLLIQFQNNGVVDDSQLPKDRFSAERLKGVDSTLKIQPAKLEDSAVYLCASSVGYGTEAFFGQGTRLTVV.

The V and J genes are TRBV2 and TRBJ1-5; D is unclear. V shed 7 bases and J shed 3 bases, with 16 bases lying between them. From germline, CDR1 is SNHLY and CDR2 FYNNEI. The CDR3 has 15 amino acids. The CDR3 bases are TGTGCCAGCAACGAACGGCCCGGCATCAATCAGCCCCAGCATTTT. Protein product: CASNERPGINQPQHF. The whole variable domain, remainder taken from reference TRBV2 and TRBJ1-5, is EPEVTQTPSHQVTQMGQEVILRCVPISNHLYFYWYRQILGQKVEFLVSFYNNEISEKSEIFDDQFSVERPDGSNFTLKIRSTKLEDSAMYFCASNERPGINQPQHFGDGTRLSIL.

The chain is built from TRBV28 and TRBJ1-4, with D unclear. This CDR3 is built from 14 residues. Germline CDR1 MDHEN, CDR2 SYDVKM. Trimming cost V 5 bases and J 8 bases, with 15 bases left between them. The DNA of the CDR3 is TGTGCCAGCAGTGCCCCTCCGGACTCGGAAAAACTGTTTTTT. Protein: CASSAPPDSEKLFF.

This chain connects TRBV7-6 to TRBJ2-1; D tentatively fits TRBD1 or TRBD2 (5 bases each). Trimming took off 5 bases at V and 8 bases at J, with 19 bases between the two ends. Germline V gene lookup returns CDR1 SGHVS and CDR2 FNYEAQ. This CDR3 has 15 residues. The CDR3 sequence is CASSPSVGRGDEQFF. CDR3 DNA: TGTGCCAGCAGCCCCTCTGTGGGACGCGGCGATGAGCAGTTCTTC.

The rearrangement joins TRBV5-1 to TRBJ2-7; D might be TRBD2 (5 bases). Trimming stripped 2 bases from V and 1 base from J, with 10 bases between. The CDR3 loop spans 14 amino acids. From germline, CDR1 is SGHRS and CDR2 YFSETQ. The chain's CDR3 is CASSFGGFSYEQYF. The CDR3 region has the DNA TGCGCCAGCAGCTTCGGAGGATTTTCCTACGAGCAGTACTTC. Together with reference TRBV5-1 and TRBJ2-7, the CDR3 gives the full variable domain: KAGVTQTPRYLIKTRGQQVTLSCSPISGHRSVSWYQQTPGQGLQFLFEYFSETQRNKGNFPGRFSGRQFSNSRSEMNVSTLELGDSALYLCASSFGGFSYEQYFGPGTRLTVT.

The gene calls are TRBV28 and TRBJ2-3; 10 nucleotides align to TRBD2. The CDR3 has 15 residues. J was trimmed by 2 bases and V by 7 bases; bases with no gene match: 6. From germline, CDR1 is MDHEN and CDR2 SYDVKM. The CDR3 is CASTKGTSDTDTQYF. CDR3 in DNA: TGTGCCAGCACTAAAGGGACTAGCGACACAGATACGCAGTATTTT.

This clone has a single count. The CDR3 sequence is CASSLQGFGNQPQHF. In nucleotides, the CDR3 is TGCGCCAGCAGCTTACAGGGATTTGGCAATCAGCCCCAGCATTTT. The chain couples TRBV5-1 to TRBJ1-5; TRBD1 might be the D (6 bases). Germline CDR1 SGHRS, CDR2 YFSETQ. The CDR3 totals 15 residues. Trimming stripped 2 bases from V and 2 bases from J, with 11 bases between.

The chain uses TRBV2 and TRBJ2-1; 12 positions match TRBD2. The CDR3 runs to 15 residues. Germline V gives CDR1 SNHLY, CDR2 FYNNEI. Trimming took 6 bases from V and 7 from J; bases not matched to a gene: 7. CDR3 amino acids: CASSETSGSRNEQFF. CDR3 bases: TGTGCCAGCAGCGAGACTAGCGGGAGTCGAAATGAGCAGTTCTTC.

J is TRBJ1-5 and V is TRBV19; no clear D gene. The germline V gene encodes CDR1 LNHDA and CDR2 SQIVND (reference sequence). The CDR3 covers 14 residues. The ends were cut back, 6 bases at V and 3 bases at J, with 12 bases in the middle. The CDR3 loop is CASSLETFNQPQHF. DNA of the CDR3: TGTGCCAGTAGCCTGGAAACTTTCAATCAGCCCCAGCATTTT.

This clone was picked up one time. CDR3 protein: CASSLGGLAGAYEQYF. Here the CDR3 DNA reads TGTGCCAGCAGCTTAGGGGGACTAGCGGGGGCCTACGAGCAGTACTTC. This rearrangement joins TRBV7-8 to TRBJ2-7; 14 bases match TRBD2. Germline V gives CDR1 SGHVS, CDR2 FQNEAQ. This CDR3 has 16 amino acids. Trimming removed 1 base from V and 2 bases from J; junction bases left unmatched: 1.

The rearrangement joins TRBV5-5 to TRBJ1-1, with 8 bases that match TRBD1. The germline CDR1 and CDR2 sequences are SGHKS and YYEKEE (reference sequence). CDR3 length equals 15 residues. After removal of 3 bases from V and 4 bases from J, the junction contained 8 bases not matched to a gene. For the CDR3, the DNA is TGTGCCAGCAGCTCCTTTGGACAGGGAGGCACTGAAGCTTTCTTT. Amino acid sequence: CASSSFGQGGTEAFF.

Here the CDR3 reads CASSDGRDTDTQYF. The CDR3 coding sequence is TGTGCCAGCAGTGACGGGCGGGACACAGATACGCAGTATTTT. This chain joins TRBV6-4 and TRBJ2-3, with a tentative D call TRBD2 (6 bases). This CDR3 is 14 amino acids long. V lost 2 bases, J lost 2 bases, and 8 bases lay in between. Germline V lookup: CDR1 MRHNA, CDR2 SNTAGT.

The rearrangement uses TRBV6-1 and TRBJ1-2, with a tentative D call TRBD1 (5 bases). Germline CDR1 reads MNHNS; CDR2 reads SASEGT. This CDR3 has 14 residues. Trimming took 0 bases from V and 8 from J, leaving 13 bases between them. CDR3 sequence: CASSEAGRGSGYTF. CDR3 DNA: TGTGCCAGCAGTGAAGCGGGCCGGGGGAGCGGCTACACCTTC.

This clone appeared a few times. The J gene is TRBJ1-5, the V gene TRBV18; unclear D gene. The V end was cut by 0 bases, the J end by 4 bases, with 4 bases between. There are 13 residues in the CDR3. CDR1 is KGHSH and CDR2 is LQKENI in the germline V gene. The CDR3 reads CASSPPGNQPQHF. In nucleotides, the CDR3 is TGTGCCAGCTCACCACCCGGTAATCAGCCCCAGCATTTT.

J is TRBJ2-1 and V is TRBV10-2; TRBD2 matches at 11 bases. The CDR3 has 14 residues. V shed 6 bases and J 6 bases; nucleotides not matched to a gene: 4. The germline V gene encodes CDR1 WSHSY and CDR2 SAAADI. The CDR3 loop reads CASRIAGGGNEQFF. The DNA for the CDR3 is TGCGCCAGCAGAATAGCGGGAGGGGGCAATGAGCAGTTCTTC.

This clone was recorded only once. The genes are TRBV27 and TRBJ1-3; no clear D gene. CDR1 and CDR2 from the germline V gene are MNHEY and SMNVEV (reference sequence). Trimming took 8 bases from V and 8 from J, leaving 19 bases between them. The CDR3 runs to 14 residues. CDR3 nucleotide sequence: TGTGCCAGCGCCCCTGGTGAGGGAGGCGACACCATATATTTT. Amino acids: CASAPGEGGDTIYF.

This rearrangement joins TRBV4-3 to TRBJ2-2; D tentatively reads TRBD1 or TRBD2 (5 bases each). Trimming left V 3 bases short and J 7 bases short, with 18 bases between. CDR3 size: 16 residues. Germline CDR1 is LGHNA and CDR2 is YSLEER. The CDR3 loop reads CASSQGKGRDGGELFF. In DNA form, the CDR3 reads TGCGCCAGCAGCCAGGGAAAGGGTAGGGACGGCGGGGAGCTGTTTTTT.